This T cell receptor beta chain was sequenced in a study of cytomegalovirus exposure and HLA in healthy donors. The table lists this clone with a count of one. The antigen is undetermined. The PCR employed 60 Vbeta primers together with 13 Jbeta primers. Generated by immunoSEQ multiplex PCR, the TCRdb table keeps only in-frame clones and is missing some. The table records under 250,000 clones, around 80% of them present only once. Germline V gene sequence: CDR1 SGHNT, CDR2 YYREEE (reference sequence). The CDR3 is 16 residues long. V was pared by 0 bases and J by 6 bases, with 10 bases of the junction left unmatched. Study results and limitations: Most TCR sequences showed up rarely, but some public TCRs showed up in many donors. Common viral pathogens were later found to be apparently linked to several of the most significant clusters. Some V segments could not be told apart, so they were left out, TRBV6-2 and TRBV6-3 among them.

The sequencing input was PBMCs. This sequence was found in a boy aged 5-17 years in good health and CMV-seronegative. The chain uses TRBV5-4 and TRBJ2-7; TRBD2 agrees at 9 bases. The CDR3 protein is CASSLGVLAGVGEQYF. CDR3 in DNA: TGTGCCAGCAGCTTGGGAGTACTAGCGGGTGTGGGCGAGCAGTACTTC.